This T cell receptor (beta chain) was documented in a study of beta chain features in type 1 diabetes (dated by TCRdb to the late 2010s). As for the study more broadly: Patients and healthy donors did not differ in mean age, gender distribution, total cell number or subset yield. In the study, recently diagnosed type 1 diabetes patients and matched healthy donors were compared on the TCRB repertoires of their sorted circulating CD4+ T cell subsets. A total of roughly 98,000,000 sorted cells were examined across all samples, and a strong correlation was observed between cell number per subset and RNA yield. Regulatory and stem cell-like memory subsets were obtained from only 8 patients and about eight healthy donors, while naive and central memory subsets were obtained from all 30 or so donors.

The entire isolated RNA was reverse transcribed using the High Capacity cDNA Reverse Transcription Kit, and thus expressed TCRB transcripts were sequenced. Naive, central memory and regulatory T cell samples underwent deep immunoSEQ sequencing, averaging about 3.57 million total reads per sample. Sorted cells were lysed in RLT buffer, and RNA was extracted using DNase-treated RNeasy Micro or Mini kits according to cell number. To prevent cross-contamination, every cell subset was processed on its own, while patient and healthy donor samples were processed together. Using the immunoSEQ multiplex PCR, TCRB sequences were amplified from cDNA into 87-bp fragments spanning the CDR3 region. Sequencing of the amplicons was performed on the Illumina HiSeq platform. In the original analysis: PCR bias was corrected computationally using synthetic template baselines, and reads within Hamming distance 2 were collapsed, with unmergeable singletons discarded. Reads were aligned against IMGT so that V, D and J genes, CDR3 length and insertions or deletions at six rearrangement sites could be assigned. Within each subset, clonotype counts were normalized to the number of sorted cells before true diversity and Gini coefficients were calculated with the tcR R package. The overlap coefficient, calculated on TCRB nucleotide sequences, was used to measure repertoire sharing. Imported from immuneACCESS, the table was reduced by TCRdb to in-frame sequences with V and J called. These copies leave out some clones; in studies compared against another copy, an unresolved V gene accounts for under half, and the cause of the remainder is not known. V, J and clone size were drawn from that table, and D and trimming were deduced from the DNA. A total of about 160,000 clones appear in this sample, approximately 8.1% of them only once. The ten largest clones capture 0.65% of the sample.

V has 4 bases trimmed and J has 8 bases trimmed; junction bases matching no gene number 5. From a lookup of the germline V gene, CDR1 and CDR2 are MDHEN and SYDVKM. Spanning cysteine to phenylalanine, the CDR3 consists of 13 amino acids. Of all the DNA, just the CDR3 is kept, 39 bases in frame from base 1. A single peripheral blood draw of about 116 mL on average was collected from each donor into heparinised tubes. Naive, central memory, regulatory and stem cell-like memory CD4+ T cells were sorted on a BD FACSAria II using a panel including CD45RO, CCR7, CD25, CD127, CD95 and CD27. A purity above 95% was achieved for all sorted populations. Right away, PBMCs were isolated by Lymphoprep density gradient centrifugation and were stained directly, with no culture step. So that batch effects would be minimized, each experiment stained and sorted samples in pairs, pairing one healthy donor with one patient.

In its sample, this clone was seen a few times. No antigen is known for it. No much larger clonotype is one base removed from it; base qualities were not supplied. Paper-wide results and their limitations: Naive, central memory and regulatory TCRB repertoires appeared more similar among patients than among healthy donors. Fewer insertions and more nucleotide deletions at VDJ recombination sites were observed in patients with type 1 diabetes, implying thymic rearrangement abnormalities. PCR might favor shorter templates, but patient and control samples were amplified and corrected together, so any skew would affect both groups equally. A moderate but significant shortening of TCRB CDR3 length was observed in type 1 diabetes patients in all four CD4+ subsets. Because cDNA was sequenced instead of genomic DNA, activated cells with high expression could be over-represented, although the groups did not differ in activation or CD3 levels. Because the HLA sub-analyses included only small numbers of individuals, any influence of HLA type on TCRB rearrangement was left unresolved.

The rearrangement combines TRBV28 with TRBJ1-2, and 9 bases in between align with TRBD1. The sequence came from a man aged 18 to 29 in good health. The sample was central memory CD4+ T cells from blood. In nucleotides, the sequence is TGTGCCAGCAGTTATGGGACAGGGTCCGGCTACACCTTC. Its product reads: CASSYGTGSGYTF.